Listed below are T cell receptor beta chains from one sample, sequenced in a study of T cell repertoires in cytomegalovirus infection. Their antigens are not known. TCRdb re-called the reads through MiXCR, storing one row per CDR3 protein. The table includes hundreds of thousands of distinct CDR3 sequences, 25% to 30% detected once. The source was cultured PBMCs, collected from culture after CMV antigen stimulation. The receptor source for this set is a human donor in good health (CMV status not recorded). Some clones in this sample may be carry-over from other donors' samples. The CDR3 runs from the conserved cysteine through the conserved F or W. D genes are given only for firm matches. Clone size is not always given. Where it is, it says once, few, many or a class for expanded clones.

many	TRBV11-2	TRBJ2-1	NA	CASSWGRTVSIDEQFF	TGTGCCAGCAGCTGGGGGAGAACAGTTTCGATCGATGAGCAGTTCTTC
few	TRBV19	TRBJ1-1	NA	CASSPSGGGWAEAFF	TGTGCCAGTAGTCCGAGTGGGGGGGGCTGGGCTGAAGCTTTCTTT
NA	TRBV19	TRBJ2-5	NA	CASSIAPSVETQYF	TGTGCCAGTAGTATAGCTCCGTCAGTAGAGACCCAGTACTTC
few	TRBV6-1	TRBJ2-1	NA	CASSEKMGTISYNEQFF	TGTGCCAGCAGTGAGAAGATGGGGACAATCTCCTACAATGAGCAGTTCTTC
NA	TRBV20-1	TRBJ2-2	TRBD2	CSASAAKRGNTGELFF	TGCAGTGCTAGTGCTGCGAAGCGGGGAAACACCGGGGAGCTGTTTTTT
NA	TRBV7-8	TRBJ2-1	TRBD1	CASSFLDRGSYNEQFF	TGTGCCAGCAGCTTCTTGGACAGGGGCTCCTACAATGAGCAGTTCTTC
few	TRBV6-1	TRBJ1-5	NA	CASSDKRWNQPQHF	TGTGCCAGCAGTGATAAGAGGTGGAATCAGCCCCAGCATTTT
few	TRBV7-8	TRBJ2-7	TRBD1	CASSSLTGNEQYF	TGTGCCAGCAGCTCATTGACAGGGAACGAGCAGTACTTC
few	TRBV7-2	TRBJ2-1	TRBD2	CASSRLAGNYNEQFF	TGTGCCAGCAGCAGGCTAGCGGGGAATTACAATGAGCAGTTCTTC
NA	TRBV7-9	TRBJ1-2	NA	CASSLEGNNGYTF	TGTGCCAGCAGCTTAGAAGGGAACAATGGCTACACCTTC
NA	TRBV5-6	TRBJ2-7	NA	CASSLLRSVGYEQYF	TGTGCCAGCAGCTTGTTACGGAGCGTCGGGTACGAGCAGTACTTC
few	TRBV29-1	TRBJ2-3	TRBD2	CSAAGGLTDTQYF	TGCAGCGCAGCGGGGGGGCTCACAGATACGCAGTATTTT
NA	TRBV6-1	TRBJ1-6	TRBD1	CASSSPGTGGGRTNSPLHF	TGTGCCAGCAGTTCCCCCGGGACAGGGGGCGGCCGGACTAATTCACCCCTCCACTTT
NA	TRBV7-9	TRBJ1-4	NA	CASRGLGGEMDEKLFF	TGTGCCAGCAGAGGATTAGGTGGGGAGATGGATGAAAAACTGTTTTTT
many	TRBV7-2	TRBJ2-1	NA	CASIKRSSYNEQFF	TGTGCCAGCATAAAGCGGTCGTCCTACAATGAGCAGTTCTTC
NA	TRBV4-2	TRBJ2-5	TRBD2	CASSRRTSGTQETQYF	TGTGCCAGCAGCCGGCGGACTAGCGGGACTCAAGAGACCCAGTACTTC
many	TRBV7-8	TRBJ1-3	TRBD1	CASSLEEGTGGNTIYF	TGTGCCAGCAGCTTAGAGGAGGGGACAGGTGGAAACACCATATATTTT
few	TRBV12-3/TRBV12-4	TRBJ2-5	NA	CASSPEVETQYF	TGTGCCAGCAGTCCAGAGGTAGAGACCCAGTACTTC
NA	TRBV5-3	TRBJ2-3	TRBD2	CASSLDIGTSGSTDTQYF	TGTGCCAGCAGCTTGGATATAGGGACTAGCGGATCCACAGATACGCAGTATTTT
NA	TRBV25-1	TRBJ2-3	TRBD2	CASSGTSGRTDTQYF	TGTGCCAGCAGTGGGACTAGCGGGAGAACAGATACGCAGTATTTT
NA	TRBV25-1	TRBJ2-1	NA	CASSAYRVSSYNEQFF	TGTGCCAGCAGTGCCTACAGGGTGTCCTCCTACAATGAGCAGTTCTTC
NA	TRBV11-2	TRBJ1-1	TRBD1	CASRRFAGQVNTEAFF	TGTGCCAGCAGACGATTTGCTGGACAGGTGAACACTGAAGCTTTCTTT
NA	TRBV6-8	TRBJ2-1	TRBD2	CASSPSSGPYNEQFF	TGTGCCAGCAGTCCCTCTAGCGGCCCCTACAATGAGCAGTTCTTC
few	TRBV6-2/TRBV6-3	TRBJ1-5	TRBD1	CASSARTGGAQPQHF	TGTGCCAGCAGTGCCCGGACAGGGGGCGCTCAGCCCCAGCATTTT
NA	TRBV19	TRBJ2-1	TRBD2	CASSVSGTSGRRRYNEQFF	TGTGCCAGTAGTGTCTCCGGGACTAGCGGGAGACGCCGTTACAATGAGCAGTTCTTC
NA	TRBV6-1	TRBJ2-7	NA	CASSTEGQYF	TGTGCCAGCAGCACGGAGGGGCAGTACTTC
NA	TRBV5-1	TRBJ1-1	NA	CASSLDRGPKAFF	TGCGCCAGCAGCTTGGACCGTGGACCAAAAGCTTTCTTT
NA	TRBV12-5	TRBJ1-2	NA	CASGLPTGLPRDGYTF	TGTGCTAGTGGTTTGCCCACGGGTCTTCCCCGGGATGGCTACACCTTC
few	TRBV7-7	TRBJ2-1	TRBD2	CASSLGLAGTYNEQFF	TGTGCTAGCAGCCTGGGACTAGCGGGAACCTACAATGAGCAGTTCTTC
few	TRBV5-6	TRBJ2-5	TRBD1	CASSPGDRGGREETQYF	TGTGCCAGCAGCCCCGGGGACAGGGGAGGGCGTGAAGAGACCCAGTACTTC
NA	TRBV7-2	TRBJ2-5	NA	CASSPPGTETQYF	TGTGCCAGCAGCCCTCCCGGGACAGAGACCCAGTACTTC
NA	TRBV20-1	TRBJ2-3	NA	CSANHRASGTDTQYF	TGCAGTGCCAACCATAGGGCGTCTGGCACAGATACGCAGTATTTT
few	TRBV15	TRBJ2-3	TRBD1	CATSGGQGGTDTQYF	TGTGCCACCAGCGGAGGACAGGGCGGCACAGATACGCAGTATTTT
few	TRBV7-3	TRBJ2-1	NA	CASSRRGGAGDEQFF	TGTGCCAGCAGCCGGAGGGGCGGCGCCGGGGATGAGCAGTTCTTC
many	TRBV7-3	TRBJ2-3	NA	CASSSPGGDTQYF	TGTGCCAGCAGCTCCCCCGGTGGAGATACGCAGTATTTT
NA	TRBV6-1	TRBJ1-5	NA	CASSEARDTNQPQHF	TGTGCCAGCAGTGAAGCGAGGGACACCAATCAGCCCCAGCATTTT
few	TRBV7-9	TRBJ2-5	TRBD2	CASSPTSGGETQYF	TGTGCCAGCAGCCCTACTAGCGGAGGAGAGACCCAGTACTTC
many	TRBV3-1	TRBJ1-5	NA	CASSLVIGGQPQHF	TGTGCCAGCAGCCTAGTGATCGGAGGTCAGCCCCAGCATTTT
NA	TRBV19	TRBJ1-1	NA	CASSMVPGTTEAFF	TGTGCCAGTAGTATGGTTCCGGGCACCACTGAAGCTTTCTTT
NA	TRBV18	TRBJ2-7	NA	CASSPRVSYEQYF	TGTGCCAGCTCACCTCGTGTCTCCTACGAGCAGTACTTC
few	TRBV19	TRBJ1-1	NA	CASSSRVAEAFF	TGTGCCAGTAGTTCGAGGGTCGCTGAAGCTTTCTTT